These 21 T cell receptor beta chains originate from one sample sequenced in a study of shared clonotypes between healthy human individuals. Using immunoSEQ multiplex PCR, the repertoire was profiled, and TCRdb retains in-frame clones only, with some absent. This sample has nearly 1,000,000 clones, with over 60% found just once. Material: memory CD4+ T cells sorted from blood. Subset noted: CD45RA-negative fraction. Receptors were obtained from a man in his late teens or twenties in good health.

The chain joins TRBV28 to TRBJ1-1; a weak D match, TRBD1 (5 bases). Trimming shortened V by 1 base and J by 2 bases, and 11 bases separated the two germline ends. Germline lookup yields CDR1 MDHEN and CDR2 SYDVKM. This CDR3 region has 15 residues. This CDR3 is CASSLSGRLNTEAFF. The CDR3 DNA is TGTGCCAGCAGTTTATCGGGACGGTTAAACACTGAAGCTTTCTTT.

The chain is built from TRBV18 and TRBJ2-7, with unresolved D. There are 14 residues in the CDR3. Germline V gives CDR1 KGHSH, CDR2 LQKENI. Deletions cut 2 bases from V and 0 bases from J, with 8 bases between. Here the CDR3 DNA reads TGTGCCAGCTCACCATTGGGTTCCTCCTACGAGCAGTACTTC. Translation: CASSPLGSSYEQYF.

The chain has TRBV2 and TRBJ1-1, with D possibly TRBD1 on 5 matching bases. The CDR3 is 14 amino acids. Germline lookup yields CDR1 SNHLY and CDR2 FYNNEI. V lost 5 bases and J 2 bases, leaving 12 bases between the germline ends. The CDR3 region is CASSFFGTNTEAFF. The CDR3 DNA is TGTGCCAGCAGTTTCTTCGGGACCAACACTGAAGCTTTCTTT.

V is TRBV11-2 and J is TRBJ1-4; TRBD1 is a possible D gene (6 bases). With 5 bases removed from V and 5 bases from J, the gap between germline ends came to 15 bases. The CDR3 consists of 15 residues. The germline V gene encodes CDR1 SGHAT and CDR2 FQNNGV. The CDR3 loop reads CASSPQGGGNEKLFF. Written as DNA, the CDR3 is TGTGCCAGCAGCCCACAGGGCGGCGGCAATGAAAAACTGTTTTTT.

This clone was seen at least ten times. The DNA for the CDR3 is TGTGCCATCAGTGACTCAGGGGTTGAAAAACTGTTTTTT. Its translation is CAISDSGVEKLFF. The rearrangement links TRBV10-3 to TRBJ1-4, with a weak D call TRBD1 (6 bases). V was trimmed by 3 bases and J by 7 bases, leaving 9 bases between them. Germline CDR1 and CDR2: ENHRY and SYGVKD. The CDR3 sequence is 13 residues long.

This clone was counted a few times. The rearrangement uses TRBV30 and TRBJ1-1, with D perhaps matching TRBD1 (5 bases). The CDR3 is 14 residues long. V lost 0 bases and J 10 bases, leaving 18 bases between the germline ends. Germline lookup yields CDR1 GTSNPN and CDR2 SVGIG (reference sequence). Here the CDR3 DNA reads TGTGCCTGGAGTGTAAGGGGTAAAGGGACGCGAGCTTTCTTT. This gives the protein CAWSVRGKGTRAFF.

The J gene is TRBJ1-2, the V gene TRBV28; 8 bases are shared with TRBD1. The CDR3 totals 18 residues. V lost 4 bases and J lost 0; bases outside the gene matches: 13. Germline V CDR1 and CDR2: MDHEN, SYDVKM. The CDR3 sequence is CASSWGQVNLLANYGYTF. As DNA, the CDR3 is TGTGCCAGCAGTTGGGGACAGGTTAACCTCTTGGCTAACTATGGCTACACCTTC.

There are a few counts of this clone. The chain employs TRBV30 and TRBJ2-1; no reliable D call. The germline gives CDR1 GTSNPN, CDR2 SVGIG (reference sequence). There are 11 residues in the CDR3. Trimming pared 5 bases from V and 7 bases from J, leaving 9 bases between. CDR3 DNA sequence: TGTGCCTGGGGGTATCCGAATGAGCAGTTCTTC. It yields the protein CAWGYPNEQFF.

The chain recombines TRBV7-2 with TRBJ2-7, with D unresolved. Germline V gene lookup returns CDR1 SGHTA and CDR2 FQGNSA. The CDR3 spans 14 residues. The V end lost 2 bases, the J end lost 1 base, and 9 bases lay between the germline ends. CDR3 DNA: TGTGCCAGCAGCTTAAACCGACTTTCCTACGAGCAGTACTTC. Protein: CASSLNRLSYEQYF.

This chain links TRBV28 with TRBJ2-7; TRBD1 aligns across 8 bases. Germline loops: CDR1 MDHEN, CDR2 SYDVKM. V dropped 2 bases and J dropped 5; count of bases not matched to a gene: 5. There are 14 residues in the CDR3. The CDR3 loop reads CASSLSQGANEQYF. The CDR3 nucleotides read TGTGCCAGCAGTTTAAGTCAGGGGGCGAACGAGCAGTACTTC.

The genes are TRBV19 and TRBJ2-5; TRBD1 aligns across 9 bases. Trimming removed 7 bases from V and 4 bases from J; junction bases left unmatched: 10. Germline assignment: CDR1 LNHDA and CDR2 SQIVND (reference sequence). This CDR3 has 15 amino acids. The DNA for the CDR3 is TGTGCCAGTACACTGGGACAGGGAGTTGGAGAGACCCAGTACTTC. This encodes CASTLGQGVGETQYF.

J is TRBJ2-6 and V is TRBV6-5; D unclear. Trimming stripped 6 bases from V and 1 base from J, with 7 bases between. Germline-derived CDR1 and CDR2 are MNHEY and SVGAGI. CDR3 length equals 14 residues. The DNA for the CDR3 is TGTGCCAGCAGACAGCTTTCTGGGGCCAACGTCCTGACTTTC. This sequence encodes CASRQLSGANVLTF.

The chain is built from TRBV5-1 and TRBJ2-3, with 11 nucleotides matching TRBD2. This CDR3 region has 16 residues. The germline V gene has CDR1 SGHRS and CDR2 YFSETQ. Trimming at V came to 0 bases and at J to 7 bases, leaving 7 bases not matched to a gene. The CDR3 region is CASSLAVAGGRNTQYF. DNA for the CDR3: TGCGCCAGCAGCTTGGCAGTAGCGGGGGGGCGAAATACGCAGTATTTT.

The chain is built from TRBV29-1 and TRBJ1-6, with a weak D call TRBD1 (5 bases). The CDR3 has 12 amino acids. Trimming pared 4 bases from V and 10 bases from J, leaving 11 bases between. Germline V lookup: CDR1 SQVTM, CDR2 ANQGSEA. The DNA for the CDR3 is TGCAGCGTTGGTGGGGGAGGGTCACCCCTCCACTTT. Translated: CSVGGGGSPLHF.

The gene calls are TRBV7-9 and TRBJ2-7; perhaps TRBD1 as D (5 bases). The germline V and J ends were trimmed by 7 bases and 2 bases, with 6 bases remaining between them. CDR1 is SEHNR, CDR2 FQNEAQ, per germline (reference sequence). There are 11 residues in the CDR3. CDR3 DNA sequence: TGTGCCAGCATGACAGCCTACGAGCAGTACTTC. This translates into CASMTAYEQYF.

V and J are TRBV5-4 and TRBJ2-1, with TRBD2 matching over 7 bases. Germline-derived CDR1 and CDR2 are SGHNT and YYREEE (reference sequence). This CDR3 is 16 amino acids long. V shed 5 bases, J shed 3 bases, and the junction held 11 bases outside the gene matches. Here the CDR3 DNA reads TGTGCCAGCAGTTCTCCGAGCGGGACCCTCTACAATGAGCAGTTCTTC. Translated, it gives CASSSPSGTLYNEQFF.

V is TRBV6-5 and J is TRBJ1-1; D is uncertain. This CDR3 region has 14 residues. V lost 8 bases and J 6 bases, leaving 19 bases between the germline ends. From germline, CDR1 is MNHEY and CDR2 SVGAGI. The CDR3 sequence is CASYLKGLHSEAFF. CDR3 in DNA: TGTGCCAGCTATTTAAAGGGTCTACACTCTGAAGCTTTCTTT.

In regard to this clone: This likely traces to a read error, being one base from a far larger clone. V is TRBV7-2 and J is TRBJ1-1; D unclear. Trimming stripped 1 base from V and 0 bases from J, with 3 bases between. Germline V CDR1 and CDR2: SGHTA, FQGNSA. CDR3 size: 13 residues. Here the CDR3 reads CASSLDLNTEAFF. The CDR3 DNA is TGTGCCAGCAGCTTAGACTTGAACACTGAAGCTTTCTTT.

The chain carries TRBV7-2 and TRBJ2-5; D is undetermined. The ends were cut back, 5 bases at V and 2 bases at J, with 6 bases in the middle. This CDR3 has 12 amino acids. Germline V lookup: CDR1 SGHTA, CDR2 FQGNSA. CDR3 sequence reads: CASSAFQETQYF. The CDR3 DNA sequence: TGTGCCAGCAGCGCGTTTCAAGAGACCCAGTACTTC.

In its sample, this clone was seen a few times. In nucleotides, the CDR3 is TGTGCCAGCTCACCATTAGGTCGACAGGGATACCAAGAGACCCAGTACTTC. Amino acids: CASSPLGRQGYQETQYF. The chain carries TRBV18 and TRBJ2-5, with 7 bases aligning to TRBD1. Germline V gives CDR1 KGHSH, CDR2 LQKENI. This CDR3 has 17 amino acids. V gave up 2 bases and J gave up 0 bases; unmatched junction bases: 9. Drawing the rest from reference TRBV18 and TRBJ2-5, the complete variable domain is NAGVMQNPRHLVRRRGQEARLRCSPMKGHSHVYWYRQLPEEGLKFMVYLQKENIIDESGMPKERFSAEFPKEGPSILRIQQVVRGDSAAYFCASSPLGRQGYQETQYFGPGTRLLVL.

This clone was picked up one time. The chain employs TRBV2 and TRBJ1-5; D possibly corresponds to TRBD1 (5 bases). Germline lookup yields CDR1 SNHLY and CDR2 FYNNEI. CDR3 length: 13 residues. V lost 8 bases and J lost 4, with 12 bases in between. CDR3 coding DNA: TGTGCCAGCGGAACGGGGGAGAATCAGCCCCAGCATTTT. Amino acids: CASGTGENQPQHF.